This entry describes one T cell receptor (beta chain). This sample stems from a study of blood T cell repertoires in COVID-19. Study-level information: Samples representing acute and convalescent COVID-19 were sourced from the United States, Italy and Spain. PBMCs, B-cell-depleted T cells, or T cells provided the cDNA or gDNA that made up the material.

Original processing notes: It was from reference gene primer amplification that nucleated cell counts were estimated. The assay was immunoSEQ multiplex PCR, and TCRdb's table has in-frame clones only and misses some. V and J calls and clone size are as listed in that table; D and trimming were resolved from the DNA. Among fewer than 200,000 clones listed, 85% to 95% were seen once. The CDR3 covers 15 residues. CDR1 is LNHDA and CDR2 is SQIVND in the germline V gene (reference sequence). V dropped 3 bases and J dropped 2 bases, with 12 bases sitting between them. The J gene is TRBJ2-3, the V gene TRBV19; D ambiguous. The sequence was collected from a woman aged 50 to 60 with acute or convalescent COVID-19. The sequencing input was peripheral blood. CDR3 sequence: CASSMRGVYTDTQYF. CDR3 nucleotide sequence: TGTGCCAGTAGTATGCGAGGAGTTTACACAGATACGCAGTATTTT.